One sample yielded the 18 T cell receptor beta chains listed below, sequenced in a study of T cells in Graves' hyperthyroidism and ophthalmopathy. Amplified regions were TCR beta CDR3 sequences from RNA transcripts. The HTBI primer set drove a first-round RT-PCR of the TCR CDR3. TCRdb redid the calling of the multiplex PCR reads with MiXCR, one entry per CDR3 protein. This table has under 500,000 distinct CDR3 sequences, about 14% appearing once. Sequencing was done on a sample of blood. The receptors were sampled from a man aged 50-59 years with Graves' ophthalmopathy.

CDR3 residues: CASSAGTGRVNEQFF. Written as DNA, the CDR3 is TGTGCCAGCAGCGCCGGGACAGGGAGAGTGAATGAGCAGTTCTTC. This chain links TRBV6-2 or TRBV6-3 with TRBJ2-1, with TRBD1 matching over 9 bases. CDR3 length equals 15 residues. V was pared by 6 bases and J by 7 bases, with 10 bases of the junction left unmatched. The V gene's germline CDR1 is MNHEY and CDR2 SVGEGT.

This clonotype turned up a few times. The chain has TRBV9 and TRBJ2-7; 7 bases map to TRBD2. The V gene's germline CDR1 is SGDLS and CDR2 YYNGEE. J gave up 3 bases and V 1 base, and 16 bases lay outside the gene matches. The CDR3 is 18 amino acids. The chain's CDR3 is CASSVFREPREAFYEQYF. CDR3 DNA sequence: TGTGCCAGCAGCGTATTTCGGGAACCCCGGGAGGCCTTCTACGAGCAGTACTTC.

This clonotype has more than one count but fewer than ten. Being one base from a much bigger clone, this may be a read error. As the CDR3 is not closed by the conserved phenylalanine or tryptophan, this likely results from a read error. The V and J genes are TRBV18 and TRBJ2-7; D may be TRBD1 (6 bases). Germline CDR1 KGHSH, CDR2 LQKENI. V was shortened by 0 bases and J by 0 bases, with 12 bases between the two germline ends. This CDR3 has 16 residues. For the CDR3, the DNA is TGTGCCAGCTCACCACCCCCAGGGGCCTACTCCTACGAGCAGTACCTC. The encoded protein is CASSPPPGAYSYEQYL.

The J gene is TRBJ2-4, the V gene TRBV28, with 10 positions matching TRBD1. Germline lookup yields CDR1 MDHEN and CDR2 SYDVKM. The CDR3 is made up of 15 amino acids. The V gene end was trimmed by 7 bases and the J gene end by 9 bases; junction bases not matched to a gene: 12. The CDR3 nucleotides read TGTGCCAGCACTCTCCATGGGACAGGGGATTCCATTCAGTACTTC. Translation gives CASTLHGTGDSIQYF.

The sample holds many counts of this clonotype. J is TRBJ2-3 and V is TRBV2; a weak D match, TRBD2 (6 bases). Germline CDR1 SNHLY, CDR2 FYNNEI. This CDR3 is 14 amino acids long. The V gene lost 8 bases and the J gene lost 2 bases, with 14 bases spanning the gap. The CDR3 is CASRTGVITDTQYF. As DNA, the CDR3 is TGTGCCAGCCGAACGGGAGTAATCACAGATACGCAGTATTTT. Full variable domain (rest looked up from reference TRBV2 and TRBJ2-3): EPEVTQTPSHQVTQMGQEVILRCVPISNHLYFYWYRQILGQKVEFLVSFYNNEISEKSEIFDDQFSVERPDGSNFTLKIRSTKLEDSAMYFCASRTGVITDTQYFGPGTRLTVL.

This clonotype was seen many times. V gene TRBV2 combines with J gene TRBJ2-1, with D possibly TRBD1 on 7 matching bases. This CDR3 is built from 13 residues. Per germline, CDR1 SNHLY and CDR2 FYNNEI. The V and J ends lost 0 bases and 14 bases respectively, with 14 bases between them. CDR3 coding DNA: TGTGCCAGCAGTGAAGCTGTGGAGGGACAGAAGTTCTTC. Amino acid sequence: CASSEAVEGQKFF.

The V and J genes are TRBV15 and TRBJ2-1; 9 bases are a match to TRBD2. Germline V CDR1 and CDR2: LNHNV, YYDKDF (reference sequence). The CDR3 has 15 amino acids. The ends lost 5 bases at V and 5 bases at J; junction bases unmatched: 7. The chain's CDR3 is CATSEPGLAHNEQFF. The CDR3, as DNA: TGTGCCACCAGCGAACCGGGACTAGCTCACAATGAGCAGTTCTTC.

This clonotype was seen at least ten times. The chain combines TRBV6-1 with TRBJ2-1; 16 bases fit TRBD2. V lost 6 bases, J lost 9 bases, and 8 bases stayed unmatched. Germline V lookup: CDR1 MNHNS, CDR2 SASEGT. The CDR3 is made up of 16 amino acids. The CDR3 sequence is CASRGTGTSGRGEQFF. The CDR3 DNA is TGTGCCAGCAGGGGAACCGGGACTAGCGGGAGGGGTGAGCAGTTCTTC.

The chain employs TRBV29-1 and TRBJ2-3; TRBD1 might be the D (7 bases). The CDR3 spans 14 residues. Trimming cost V 5 bases and J 0 bases, with 12 bases left between them. Per germline, CDR1 SQVTM and CDR2 ANQGSEA. In DNA, the CDR3 is TGCAGCGTTAAGACAGGGACTAGCACAGATACGCAGTATTTT. As protein: CSVKTGTSTDTQYF.

Ten or more counts support this clonotype. The chain uses TRBV27 and TRBJ2-7; D is uncertain. Looked up from germline, CDR1 is MNHEY and CDR2 is SMNVEV (reference sequence). Trimming cost V 4 bases and J 0 bases, with 10 bases left between them. CDR3 length: 14 amino acids. The CDR3 DNA reads as TGTGCCAGCAGTTCAGGACCAAACTCCTACGAGCAGTACTTC. Its translation is CASSSGPNSYEQYF.

This clonotype was recorded at least ten times. The chain joins TRBV12-3 or TRBV12-4 to TRBJ1-5; no firm D call. V was shortened by 6 bases and J by 2 bases, with 14 bases between the two germline ends. The CDR3 runs 15 residues. The CDR3 spells CASRVEGGGNQPQHF. CDR3 nucleotides: TGTGCCAGCAGGGTTGAGGGAGGAGGCAATCAGCCCCAGCATTTT.

This clonotype was seen many times. CDR3 DNA: TGCGCCAGCAGCCAAGTGTGGCAGACCTCGTACACCGGGGAGCTGTTTTTT. Its protein is CASSQVWQTSYTGELFF. This rearrangement joins TRBV4-1 to TRBJ2-2; D is uncertain. CDR1 and CDR2 (germline): MGHRA, YSYEKL. Trimming shortened V by 1 base and J by 3 bases, and 15 bases separated the two germline ends. The CDR3 is 17 amino acids.

The sample holds many counts of this clonotype. V gene TRBV27 combines with J gene TRBJ2-7, with TRBD2 matching over 7 bases. Germline CDR1 is MNHEY and CDR2 is SMNVEV (reference sequence). The CDR3 has 15 amino acids. V was clipped by 3 bases and J by 3 bases; unmatched bases: 8. The CDR3 nucleotides read TGTGCCAGCAGTTTCTTGTCTAGCGGAAGCTACGAGCAGTACTTC. This sequence encodes CASSFLSSGSYEQYF.

There are many counts of this clonotype. The rearrangement links TRBV3-1 to TRBJ2-5; 9 bases fit TRBD2. Per the germline V gene, CDR1 is LGHDT and CDR2 is YNNKEL (reference sequence). The V and J ends lost 0 bases and 1 base, in that order; junction bases with no gene match: 12. The CDR3 sequence is 19 residues long. CDR3 loop: CASSQDRVLAGTPQETQYF. For the CDR3, the DNA is TGTGCCAGCAGCCAAGATCGGGTGCTAGCGGGAACACCCCAAGAGACCCAGTACTTC.

This clonotype was picked up many times. The chain links TRBV14 to TRBJ2-1, with 12 bases that match TRBD2. Germline CDR1 reads SGHDN; CDR2 reads FVKESK. The junction had 3 bases not matched to a gene; V was cut back by 3 bases and J by 3 bases. The CDR3 has 16 amino acids. CDR3 loop: CASSQASGRVYNEQFF. DNA for the CDR3: TGTGCCAGCAGCCAGGCTAGCGGGAGGGTCTACAATGAGCAGTTCTTC.

DNA for the CDR3: TGTGCCACCAGCGAGGGACTAGCGGGAGTTCAAGATACGCAGTATTTT. Residues: CATSEGLAGVQDTQYF. The chain links TRBV15 to TRBJ2-3; TRBD2 matches 14 bases. The CDR3 extends over 16 amino acids. V lost 5 bases and J lost 5; bases outside the gene matches: 6. Germline CDR1 reads LNHNV; CDR2 reads YYDKDF (reference sequence).

The chain is built from TRBV12-3 or TRBV12-4 and TRBJ2-3; the match to TRBD1 covers 10 bases. With 6 bases clipped from V and 4 bases from J, the junction kept 7 bases outside the gene matches. The CDR3 is 15 residues long. DNA for the CDR3: TGTGCCAGCAGGCCGGACAGGGGGGTTTCAGATACGCAGTATTTT. Amino acid sequence: CASRPDRGVSDTQYF.

This clonotype was seen repeatedly, ten times or more. The chain links TRBV2 to TRBJ2-5, with 10 bases matching TRBD2. Germline V gives CDR1 SNHLY, CDR2 FYNNEI. The V gene end was trimmed by 2 bases and the J gene end by 4 bases; junction bases not matched to a gene: 10. This CDR3 comprises 17 residues. The CDR3 nucleotides are TGTGCCAGCAGTGAACCGGCTAGCGGGAGCGTAAGAGAGACCCAGTACTTC. It specifies CASSEPASGSVRETQYF.